The text below deals with one TCR beta chain. Its antigen is unidentified. The sample comes from a study of T cell repertoires in cytomegalovirus infection. At the level of the study: From public TCR beta signatures came an indication of both CMV infection and matching HLA type.

Study outcomes and limitations: Cumulative public TCR beta family frequency identified CMV carriers with the relevant HLA. HLA-C-restricted CMV-specific TCR beta clonotypes were dominant in the ex vivo response.

TCRdb re-called the reads with MiXCR, one entry per CDR3 protein. The sample has 510,000 or so distinct CDR3 sequences; about 25% are singletons. CDR3 length: 15 residues. Germline CDR1 is SGHTA and CDR2 is FQGNSA. The V gene end was trimmed by 7 bases and the J gene end by 2 bases; junction bases not matched to a gene: 9. Sequencing was carried out using PBMCs. This chain connects TRBV7-2 to TRBJ2-3; 7 nucleotides align to TRBD1. This receptor was identified in a human donor in good health (CMV status not recorded). Some clones in this sample may be carry-over from other donors' samples. The CDR3 loop reads CASNPTGTDTDTQYF. The CDR3 region has the DNA TGTGCCAGCAACCCCACCGGGACAGACACAGATACGCAGTATTTT.